The 25 T cell receptor beta chains below come from one sample, sequenced in a study of T cells after yellow fever vaccination. TCRdb itself ran the 5' RACE reads through MiXCR, one entry per CDR3 protein. The sample includes some 340,000 distinct CDR3 sequences, roughly 10% of them seen just once. The material sequenced was CD4+ T cells sorted from PBMCs, taken 45 days after the yellow fever booster vaccination. The source is a man aged 18 to 30 who received the YFV17D yellow fever vaccine.

This CDR3 is CASSQRLSGVVEYEQYF. The CDR3 nucleotides read TGTGCCAGCAGCCAACGGCTCTCGGGGGTAGTAGAGTACGAGCAGTACTTC. J is TRBJ2-7 and V is TRBV6-2 or TRBV6-3, with D possibly matching TRBD2 (6 bases). Between the trimmed V and J ends, which lost 6 bases and 4 bases, there was a span of 25 bases. The CDR3 has 17 residues. The germline V gene encodes CDR1 MNHEY and CDR2 SVGEGT.

This clonotype was observed at least ten times. The rearrangement joins TRBV20-1 to TRBJ2-7; the match to TRBD1 covers 9 bases. This CDR3 has 14 amino acids. V was pared by 6 bases and J by 4 bases, with 10 bases of the junction left unmatched. Germline lookup yields CDR1 DFQATT and CDR2 SNEGSKA (reference sequence). The CDR3 loop is CSAQQGAGYYEQYV. The CDR3 DNA reads TGCAGTGCGCAACAGGGGGCAGGTTATTACGAGCAGTACGTC.

The table lists this clonotype with a few counts. Written as DNA, the CDR3 is TGTGCCAGCAGTTTTGGACAGGGGGGTGCATACACCATATATTTT. The encoded protein is CASSFGQGGAYTIYF. The V gene is TRBV6-5, the J gene TRBJ1-3, with TRBD1 identical over 10 bases. Germline V CDR1 and CDR2: MNHEY, SVGAGI. V lost 4 bases, J lost 8 bases, and 8 bases stayed unmatched. The CDR3 is 15 residues long.

This chain uses TRBV9 with TRBJ2-1; no firm D call. V gave up 0 bases and J gave up 7 bases, with 8 bases separating them. The CDR3 extends over 13 amino acids. Germline values: CDR1 SGDLS, CDR2 YYNGEE. The CDR3 nucleotides are TGTGCCAGCAGCGTAGGTAGTCAAAATGAGCAGTTCTTC. Translating gives CASSVGSQNEQFF.

This clonotype appeared a few times. V and J are TRBV19 and TRBJ2-5; TRBD2 is a possible D gene (5 bases). CDR3 length equals 13 residues. Per the germline V gene, CDR1 is LNHDA and CDR2 is SQIVND (reference sequence). V was shortened by 5 bases and J by 7 bases, with 14 bases between the two germline ends. The CDR3 DNA follows: TGTGCCAGTAGTGACAACCCCCGGGGGACCCAGTACTTC. This gives the protein CASSDNPRGTQYF.

The V call is TRBV19, the J call TRBJ1-2; D call uncertain. Trimming removed 6 bases at V and 7 bases at J, with 21 bases between. The germline V gene has CDR1 LNHDA and CDR2 SQIVND (reference sequence). The CDR3 has 15 residues. This CDR3 reads CASSRLDGPTSGYTF. Written as DNA, the CDR3 is TGTGCCAGTAGCCGGCTAGACGGGCCCACCTCTGGCTACACCTTC.

This clonotype was seen a handful of times. The chain links TRBV12-3 or TRBV12-4 to TRBJ1-1; D is undetermined. The CDR3 runs 16 residues. Trimming removed 3 bases at V and 0 bases at J, with 14 bases between. The CDR3 protein is CASSFRIQIMNTEAFF. The CDR3 coding sequence is TGTGCCAGCAGTTTCCGAATACAGATCATGAACACTGAAGCTTTCTTT.

This chain uses TRBV6-2 or TRBV6-3 with TRBJ1-1, with a tentative D call TRBD1 (5 bases). This CDR3 region has 16 residues. With 7 bases removed from V and 1 base from J, the gap between germline ends came to 19 bases. Looked up from germline, CDR1 is MNHEY and CDR2 is SVGEGT. The CDR3 bases are TGTGCCAGCATCGACCCGCCGGGACCGTCGAACACTGAAGCTTTCTTT. Protein: CASIDPPGPSNTEAFF.

The CDR3 here is CASSQDGRGKFYNEQFF. The CDR3 DNA follows: TGTGCCAGCAGCCAAGATGGTAGGGGGAAATTCTACAATGAGCAGTTCTTC. The chain couples TRBV3-1 to TRBJ2-1; D possibly corresponds to TRBD1 (6 bases). This CDR3 is built from 17 residues. Trimming took off 0 bases at V and 3 bases at J, with 15 bases between the two ends. Germline lookup yields CDR1 LGHDT and CDR2 YNNKEL (reference sequence).

V and J are TRBV10-3 and TRBJ1-6; 11 positions agree with TRBD1. The CDR3 is 13 amino acids. V lost 11 bases to trimming and J lost 10 bases; unmatched junction nucleotides: 7. The germline CDR1 and CDR2 sequences are ENHRY and SYGVKD. The CDR3 spells CAAPRTGGSPLHF. The CDR3, as DNA: TGTGCCGCCCCCCGGACAGGGGGCTCACCCCTCCACTTT.

Here the CDR3 DNA reads TGTGCCAGCAATCGGGGATCCTACGAGCAGTACTTC. As protein: CASNRGSYEQYF. The genes are TRBV2 and TRBJ2-7, with D possibly being TRBD2 (5 bases). Germline CDR1 and CDR2: SNHLY and FYNNEI. The CDR3 spans 12 residues. Trimming removed 7 bases from V and 1 base from J, with 8 bases in between. The full variable domain, completed using reference TRBV2 and TRBJ2-7, is EPEVTQTPSHQVTQMGQEVILRCVPISNHLYFYWYRQILGQKVEFLVSFYNNEISEKSEIFDDQFSVERPDGSNFTLKIRSTKLEDSAMYFCASNRGSYEQYFGPGTRLTVT.

This clonotype was observed a handful of times. J is TRBJ2-3 and V is TRBV24-1; D gene uncertain. Trimming pared 7 bases from V and 1 base from J, leaving 14 bases between. CDR1 and CDR2 (germline): KGHDR, SFDVKD. The CDR3 contains 15 residues. For the CDR3, the DNA is TGTGCCACCAGAAGTAGTAATTCAGGCACAGATACGCAGTATTTT. It translates to CATRSSNSGTDTQYF.

Only a few counts were recorded for this clonotype. The V and J genes are TRBV13 and TRBJ2-7; possibly TRBD1 or TRBD2 for D (6 bases each). CDR3 length: 18 residues. Germline V gene sequence: CDR1 PRHDT, CDR2 FYEKMQ (reference sequence). Trimming took 2 bases from V and 0 from J, leaving 20 bases between them. The CDR3 loop reads CASSLPPPGAGGSYEQYV. The CDR3 nucleotides are TGTGCCAGCAGCTTACCCCCCCCGGGGGCCGGGGGCTCCTACGAGCAGTACGTC.

This clonotype appeared many times. The V call is TRBV5-1, the J call TRBJ1-1, with a weak D call TRBD1 (6 bases). Germline CDR1 and CDR2: SGHRS and YFSETQ. This CDR3 has 15 residues. V shed 6 bases and J shed 1 base, with 16 bases lying between them. Here the CDR3 reads CASKSGGGSNTEAFF. The CDR3 DNA reads TGCGCCAGCAAATCTGGGGGGGGCTCGAACACTGAAGCTTTCTTT.

The chain combines TRBV10-3 with TRBJ2-5; D not resolved. Between the trimmed V and J ends, which lost 8 bases and 2 bases, there was a span of 12 bases. CDR3 size: 13 residues. Germline-derived CDR1 and CDR2 are ENHRY and SYGVKD. The CDR3, as DNA: TGTGCCATCCATGAAGATGGGCAAGAGACCCAGTACTTC. Translation gives CAIHEDGQETQYF.

The gene calls are TRBV7-2 and TRBJ2-2, with D tentatively TRBD1 (7 bases). Germline lookup yields CDR1 SGHTA and CDR2 FQGNSA. The CDR3 has 15 amino acids. V was clipped by 3 bases and J by 6 bases, with 14 bases between them. The chain's CDR3 is CASSFPDREAGELFF. For the CDR3, the DNA is TGTGCCAGCAGCTTCCCAGACAGGGAGGCCGGGGAGCTGTTTTTT.

The chain recombines TRBV10-1 with TRBJ2-7; 8 bases line up with TRBD1. CDR1 and CDR2 from the germline V gene are WNHNN and SYGVQD (reference sequence). V trimming: 6 bases; J trimming: 7 bases; junction bases outside the gene matches: 2. The length of the CDR3 is 11 residues. The DNA for the CDR3 is TGCGCCAGCAGCAGGGGGCTTGAGCAGTACTTC. It translates to CASSRGLEQYF.

This clonotype occurred a few times. The genes are TRBV7-9 and TRBJ2-4; TRBD1 matches at 10 bases. V shed 3 bases and J 8 bases; nucleotides not matched to a gene: 16. The CDR3 covers 18 residues. The germline V gene has CDR1 SEHNR and CDR2 FQNEAQ (reference sequence). The CDR3 DNA reads TGTGCCAGCAGCTTCGTCCCCACACCGGACAGGGGGTCGGACATTCAGTACTTC. This gives the protein CASSFVPTPDRGSDIQYF.

The table lists this clonotype with a few counts. The chain has TRBV7-2 and TRBJ2-2; 7 bases agree with TRBD2. J was trimmed by 3 bases and V by 1 base; bases with no gene match: 8. CDR3 length equals 17 residues. Germline loops: CDR1 SGHTA, CDR2 FQGNSA. CDR3 DNA: TGTGCCAGCAGCTTAGGGTTCGGACGGGGGGACACCGGGGAGCTGTTTTTT. Translating it yields CASSLGFGRGDTGELFF.

In DNA form, the CDR3 reads TGCGCCAGCAGCCAGGACAGGGAAGATTCACCCCTCCACTTT. Translated: CASSQDREDSPLHF. V is TRBV5-1 and J is TRBJ1-6; 8 bases fit TRBD1. Germline CDR1 and CDR2: SGHRS and YFSETQ. Losses at the gene ends were 4 bases for V and 8 bases for J; bases not matched to a gene: 5. This CDR3 comprises 14 residues.

The chain combines TRBV7-2 with TRBJ1-2; maybe TRBD1 (6 bases). CDR3 size: 14 residues. CDR1 is SGHTA, CDR2 FQGNSA, per germline. V lost 3 bases and J lost 4, with 12 bases in between. DNA for the CDR3: TGTGCCAGCAGCTTCCCCGGGACACCCTATGGCTACACCTTC. It yields the protein CASSFPGTPYGYTF. Based on the CDR3 plus reference TRBV7-2 and TRBJ1-2, the full variable domain is GAGVSQSPSNKVTEKGKDVELRCDPISGHTALYWYRQSLGQGLEFLIYFQGNSAPDKSGLPSDRFSAERTGGSVSTLTIQRTQQEDSAVYLCASSFPGTPYGYTFGSGTRLTVV.

V is TRBV7-9 and J is TRBJ2-3, with 7 nucleotides matching TRBD2. After removal of 5 bases from V and 3 bases from J, the junction contained 11 bases not matched to a gene. The CDR3 is made up of 16 amino acids. Germline CDR1 SEHNR, CDR2 FQNEAQ (reference sequence). CDR3 in amino acids: CASSPLGGRVTDTQYF. CDR3 nucleotide sequence: TGTGCCAGCAGCCCCCTTGGAGGGAGGGTGACAGATACGCAGTATTTT.

This clonotype occurred a few times. J is TRBJ2-7 and V is TRBV7-9; no reliable D call. Trimming took off 5 bases at V and 0 bases at J, with 17 bases between the two ends. Looked up from germline, CDR1 is SEHNR and CDR2 is FQNEAQ (reference sequence). The CDR3 totals 16 residues. The CDR3 region has the DNA TGTGCCAGCAGCCCGAGGCTTTCTGCTAGCTCCTACGAGCAGTACTTC. This translates into CASSPRLSASSYEQYF.

This clonotype came up a few times. The rearrangement links TRBV5-1 to TRBJ2-7; 8 bases line up with TRBD1. Germline trimming cut 0 bases from V and 7 bases from J; bases unmatched to any gene: 6. Germline V gene sequence: CDR1 SGHRS, CDR2 YFSETQ. The CDR3 has 14 amino acids. In nucleotides, the CDR3 is TGCGCCAGCAGCTTGGGACAGGGGAATCGGGAGCAGTACTTC. This gives the protein CASSLGQGNREQYF.

Only a few counts were recorded for this clonotype. The V gene is TRBV4-3, the J gene TRBJ1-6; 7 nucleotides agree with TRBD1. The junction had 14 bases not matched to a gene; V was cut back by 1 base and J by 11 bases. Germline CDR1 is LGHNA and CDR2 is YSLEER. This CDR3 is 17 amino acids long. The CDR3 DNA sequence: TGCGCCAGCAGCCAAGGAATAGGGGGGACAGAGAAAGCACCCCTCCACTTT. Its translation: CASSQGIGGTEKAPLHF.